The TCR beta chain under discussion was sequenced for a study of cytotoxic CD8 clonotypes in ibrutinib-treated CLL (dated by TCRdb to the early 2020s). In the study overall: The cohort had ten to twelve relapsed/refractory and 15 treatment-naive patients; about 17 were IGHV unmutated. Partial responses were observed in roughly 25 patients and complete responses in 2; after a median follow-up of roughly 72 months, remission was maintained in roughly 15 patients and progression was observed in approximately 12. Response samples were obtained after a median of 12 months of treatment, with a range of about 6 to 40 months. Samples averaged approximately 260,000 productive templates and around 91,000 productive rearrangements. Longitudinal samples were available for 26 of the 86 trial participants. Cryopreserved peripheral blood mononuclear cells were collected at three points: before therapy, at response, and at either sustained remission or disease progression. Patients were still on ibrutinib when every remission and progressive disease sample was collected. Points the paper makes about the study in general: An increase in clonality was observed at ibrutinib response, with clonality remaining stable during sustained remission and falling back toward baseline at progression. Sampling times were not matched between sustained-remission and progressing patients, and lymph node repertoires were not studied. Baseline clonality was found to be higher than that of age-matched healthy donors and was strongly correlated with circulating CD8+ T-cell counts. Public clonotypes were found to be uncommon and were observed to contract or remain stable during treatment; the increase in clonality was shown to reflect expansion of private clonotypes at ibrutinib response.

Trimming at the junction amounts to 4 bases on V and 4 bases on J, and the germline ends lie 5 bases apart. The CDR3 covers 11 residues, taking in both the cysteine and the phenylalanine. The only DNA kept is the CDR3, 33 bases in frame from the first base. The germline V gene specifies SNHLY as CDR1 and FYNNEI as CDR2. The goal of deep resolution MiSeq sequencing was a depth between 1 in 1 million and 1 in 200,000 T cells, and coverage averaged 10x per clonotype. The immunoSEQ hsTCRB Kit was used to generate TCR beta libraries. On the study's bioinformatics: Data were analyzed with ImmunoSEQ Data Assistant and ImmunoSEQ Analyzer, with V, D and J genes assigned per IMGT definitions. Clonality, which ranges from 0 to 1, was calculated as one minus the normalized Shannon entropy of productive rearrangement frequencies. Only overrepresented clonotypes making up at least 0.05% of each patient's repertoire were included in the public clonotype analysis. About twelve repertoires from age-matched healthy donors, obtained from immuneACCESS, served as clonality controls. TCRdb re-hosts the immuneACCESS table, in-frame sequences only. Its copies lack some clones; in the studies checked, an unresolved V gene accounts for under half of them, and the cause for the rest is not known. V and J calls and clone size are those listed in that table; D and trimming were worked out from the DNA. Present in this sample are about 50,000 clones, 50% to 65% of which were seen just once. 28% of the sample is in the top ten clones.

With regard to this clone: Its antigen is currently not known. Base qualities were left out, and no much larger clone turns up one base away.

The time point label, read with the paper, signifies: approximately 2 years on ibrutinib. Roughly 2 micrograms of genomic DNA were extracted from cryopreserved PBMCs for TCR beta library preparation. High-throughput TCR beta sequencing was performed on longitudinal blood samples from CLL patients receiving ibrutinib monotherapy. The patients took part in an open-label, single-center phase 2 trial of ibrutinib monotherapy. Recombination joined TRBV2 with TRBJ2-7; the D gene is unclear. This specimen was PBMCs, taken after 24 months of ibrutinib treatment. The TCR sequence derives from a human donor with chronic lymphocytic leukemia. The CDR3 sequence is CASSVRYEQYF. The sequence in DNA is TGTGCCAGCAGTGTGAGGTACGAGCAGTACTTC.